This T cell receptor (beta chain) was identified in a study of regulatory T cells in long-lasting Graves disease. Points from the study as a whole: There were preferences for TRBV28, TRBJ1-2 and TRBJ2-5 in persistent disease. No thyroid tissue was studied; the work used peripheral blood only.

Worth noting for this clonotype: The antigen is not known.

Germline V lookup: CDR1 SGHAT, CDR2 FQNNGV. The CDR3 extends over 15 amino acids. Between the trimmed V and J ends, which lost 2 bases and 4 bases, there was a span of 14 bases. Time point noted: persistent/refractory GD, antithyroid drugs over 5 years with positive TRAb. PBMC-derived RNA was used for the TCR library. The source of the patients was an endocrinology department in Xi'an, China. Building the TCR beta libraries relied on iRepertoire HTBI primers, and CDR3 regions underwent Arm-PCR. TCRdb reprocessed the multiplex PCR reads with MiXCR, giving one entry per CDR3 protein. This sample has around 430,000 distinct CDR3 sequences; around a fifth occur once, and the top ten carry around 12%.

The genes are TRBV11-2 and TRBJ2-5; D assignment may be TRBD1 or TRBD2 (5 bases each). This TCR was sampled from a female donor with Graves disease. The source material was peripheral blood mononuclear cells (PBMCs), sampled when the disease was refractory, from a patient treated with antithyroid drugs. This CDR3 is CASSLPGAWGETQYF. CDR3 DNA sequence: TGTGCCAGCAGCTTACCCGGGGCCTGGGGAGAGACCCAGTACTTC.